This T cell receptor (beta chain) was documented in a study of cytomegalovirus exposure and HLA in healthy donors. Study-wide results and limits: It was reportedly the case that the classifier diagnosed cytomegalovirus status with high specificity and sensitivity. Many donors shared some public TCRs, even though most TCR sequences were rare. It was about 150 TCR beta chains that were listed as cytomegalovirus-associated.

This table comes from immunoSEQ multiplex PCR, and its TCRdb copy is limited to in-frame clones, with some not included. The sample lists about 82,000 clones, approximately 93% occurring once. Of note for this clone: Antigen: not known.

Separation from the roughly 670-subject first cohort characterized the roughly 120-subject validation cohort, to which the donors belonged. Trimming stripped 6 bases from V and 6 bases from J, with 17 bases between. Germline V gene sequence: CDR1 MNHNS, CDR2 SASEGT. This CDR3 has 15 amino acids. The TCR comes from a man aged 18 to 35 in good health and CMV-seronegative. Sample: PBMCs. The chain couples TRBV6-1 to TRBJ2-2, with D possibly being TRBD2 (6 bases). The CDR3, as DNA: TGTGCCAGCAGGAGACTCCCGGGGGAATCCGGGGAGCTGTTTTTT. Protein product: CASRRLPGESGELFF.